This T cell receptor beta chain emerged from a study of blood T cell repertoires in COVID-19. Measured with immunoSEQ multiplex PCR; TCRdb has only the in-frame clones, and not every one. Found here are tens of thousands of clones, 75% to 90% of them singletons; the top ten hold approximately 2.1%. The length of the CDR3 is 13 residues. V was cut by 6 bases and J by 1 base, with 9 bases left in between. The sequence came from a woman over 75 with COVID-19, enrolled during active disease. Sequencing used peripheral blood. This rearrangement joins TRBV12-3 or TRBV12-4 to TRBJ1-1; the D gene is possibly TRBD1 (5 bases). The CDR3 reads CASRGRENTEAFF. In DNA, the CDR3 is TGTGCCAGCAGGGGCAGGGAGAACACTGAAGCTTTCTTT.